The text below deals with one TCR beta chain. Its antigen remains unidentified. Clinicians diagnosed patients from clinical symptoms, serum thyroxine and TRAb, thyroid ultrasound and orbital computed tomography. The germline V gene has CDR1 SGHVS and CDR2 FNYEAQ. V was clipped by 5 bases and J by 10 bases, with 12 bases between them. The CDR3 length is 12 residues. Authors of the study amplified TCR beta CDR3 regions from RNA transcripts. When the TCR CDR3 underwent first-round RT-PCR, the HTBI primer set was used. MiXCR was run by TCRdb on the multiplex PCR reads, yielding one entry per CDR3 protein. The repertoire holds about 350,000 distinct CDR3 sequences, with roughly 13% as singletons. The data were obtained in a study of T cells in Graves' hyperthyroidism and ophthalmopathy. Broader study findings: In the blood, most expanded thyroid clonotypes above 0.001 appeared as well.

V is TRBV7-6 and J is TRBJ2-1; tentative D call: TRBD2 (6 bases). The specimen was blood. The TCR was taken from a woman aged 25 to 45 with Graves' hyperthyroidism. The DNA of the CDR3 is TGTGCCAGCAGCCACGGAGGGTCCGAGCAGTTCTTC. This gives the protein CASSHGGSEQFF.